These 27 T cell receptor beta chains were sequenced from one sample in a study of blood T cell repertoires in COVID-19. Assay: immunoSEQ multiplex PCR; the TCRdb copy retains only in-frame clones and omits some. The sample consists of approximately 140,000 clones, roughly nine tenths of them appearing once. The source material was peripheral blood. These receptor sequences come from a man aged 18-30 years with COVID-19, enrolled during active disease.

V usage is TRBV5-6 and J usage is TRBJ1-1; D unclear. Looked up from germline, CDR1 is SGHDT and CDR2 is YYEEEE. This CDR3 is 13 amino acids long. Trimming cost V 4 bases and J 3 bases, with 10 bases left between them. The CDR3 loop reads CASSPGRYTEAFF. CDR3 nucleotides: TGTGCCAGCAGCCCGGGGAGGTACACTGAAGCTTTCTTT.

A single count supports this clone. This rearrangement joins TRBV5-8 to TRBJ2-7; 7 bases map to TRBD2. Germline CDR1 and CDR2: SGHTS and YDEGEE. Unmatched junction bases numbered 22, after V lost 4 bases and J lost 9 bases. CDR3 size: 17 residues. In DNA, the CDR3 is TGTGCCAGCAGCCCGGGGAGGGGTGCCGGGACGTCTGTTGGGCAGTACTTC. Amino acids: CASSPGRGAGTSVGQYF.

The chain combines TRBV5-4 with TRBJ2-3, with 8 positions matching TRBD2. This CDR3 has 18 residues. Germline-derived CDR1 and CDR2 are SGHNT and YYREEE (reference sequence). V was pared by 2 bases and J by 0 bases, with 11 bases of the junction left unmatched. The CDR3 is CASSFERAGAFSTDTQYF. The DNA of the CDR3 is TGTGCCAGCAGCTTTGAACGAGCGGGAGCCTTTAGCACAGATACGCAGTATTTT.

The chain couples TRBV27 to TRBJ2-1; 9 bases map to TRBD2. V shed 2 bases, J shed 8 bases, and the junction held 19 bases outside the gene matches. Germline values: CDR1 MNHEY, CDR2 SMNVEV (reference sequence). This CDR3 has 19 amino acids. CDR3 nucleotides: TGTGCCAGCAGTTTAAAAGGGCTAGCGGGACCGGCGGCTAATTATGAGCAGTTCTTC. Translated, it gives CASSLKGLAGPAANYEQFF.

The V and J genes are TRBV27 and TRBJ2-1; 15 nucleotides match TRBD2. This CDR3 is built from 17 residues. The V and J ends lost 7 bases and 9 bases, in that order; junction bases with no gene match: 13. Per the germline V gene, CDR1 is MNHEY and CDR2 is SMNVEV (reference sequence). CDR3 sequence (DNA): TGTGCCAGCACCAGGACTAGCGGGAGGGCCAGGTTTTCTGAGCAGTTCTTC. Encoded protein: CASTRTSGRARFSEQFF.

DNA of the CDR3: TGTGCCAGCAGCTCCTCCGTGGGGGGGACTGAAGCTTTCTTT. It is translated as CASSSSVGGTEAFF. The chain combines TRBV11-2 with TRBJ1-1; D might be TRBD1 (5 bases). Between the trimmed V and J ends, which lost 4 bases and 5 bases, there was a span of 14 bases. This CDR3 is 14 amino acids long. Germline values: CDR1 SGHAT, CDR2 FQNNGV.

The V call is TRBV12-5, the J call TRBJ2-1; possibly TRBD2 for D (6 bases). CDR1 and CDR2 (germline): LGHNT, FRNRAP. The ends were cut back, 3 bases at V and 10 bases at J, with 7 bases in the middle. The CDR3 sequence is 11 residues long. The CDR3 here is CASGLGGEQFF. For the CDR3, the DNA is TGTGCTAGTGGTTTAGGAGGGGAGCAGTTCTTC.

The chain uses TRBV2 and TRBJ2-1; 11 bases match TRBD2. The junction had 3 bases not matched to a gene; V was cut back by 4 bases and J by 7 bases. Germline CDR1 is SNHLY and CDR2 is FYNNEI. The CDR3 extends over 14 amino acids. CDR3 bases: TGTGCCAGCAGTGCAGGGACTAGCGGTAATGAGCAGTTCTTC. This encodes CASSAGTSGNEQFF.

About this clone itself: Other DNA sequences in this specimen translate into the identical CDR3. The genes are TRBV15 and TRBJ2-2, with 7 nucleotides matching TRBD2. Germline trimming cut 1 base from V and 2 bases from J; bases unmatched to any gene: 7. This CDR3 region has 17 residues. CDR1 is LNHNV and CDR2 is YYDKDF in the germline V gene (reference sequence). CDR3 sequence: CATSRGGGLVNTGELFF. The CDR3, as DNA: TGTGCCACCAGCAGAGGGGGGGGTTTGGTTAACACCGGGGAGCTGTTTTTT.

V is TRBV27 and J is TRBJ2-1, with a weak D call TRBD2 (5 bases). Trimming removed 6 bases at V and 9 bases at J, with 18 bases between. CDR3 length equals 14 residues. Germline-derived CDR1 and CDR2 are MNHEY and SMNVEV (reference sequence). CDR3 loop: CASSNVLGNGEQFF. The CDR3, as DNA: TGTGCCAGCAGCAACGTGCTCGGGAACGGTGAGCAGTTCTTC.

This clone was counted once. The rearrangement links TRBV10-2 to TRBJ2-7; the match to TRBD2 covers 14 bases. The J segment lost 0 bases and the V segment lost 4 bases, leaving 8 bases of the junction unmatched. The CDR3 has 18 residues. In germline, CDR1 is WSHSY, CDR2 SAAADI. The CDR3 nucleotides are TGCGCCAGCAGTGGTCCCGGGACTAGCGGGAGTAGCTCCTACGAGCAGTACTTC. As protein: CASSGPGTSGSSSYEQYF.

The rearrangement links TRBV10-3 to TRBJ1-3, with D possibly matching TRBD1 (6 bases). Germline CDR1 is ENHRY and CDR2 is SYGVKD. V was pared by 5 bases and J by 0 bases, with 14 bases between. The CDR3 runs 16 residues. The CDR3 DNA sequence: TGTGCCATCAGTCAGACAGGCACCCTCTCTGGAAACACCATATATTTT. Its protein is CAISQTGTLSGNTIYF.

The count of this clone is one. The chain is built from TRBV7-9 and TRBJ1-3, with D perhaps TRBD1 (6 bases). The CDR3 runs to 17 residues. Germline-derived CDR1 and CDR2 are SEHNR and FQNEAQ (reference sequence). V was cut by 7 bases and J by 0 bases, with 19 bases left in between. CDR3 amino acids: CASNLRRGPNSGNTIYF. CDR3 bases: TGTGCCAGCAACCTTCGGCGGGGGCCAAACTCTGGAAACACCATATATTTT. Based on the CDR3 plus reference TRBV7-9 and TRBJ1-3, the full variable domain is DTGVSQNPRHKITKRGQNVTFRCDPISEHNRLYWYRQTLGQGPEFLTYFQNEAQLEKSRLLSDRFSAERPKGSFSTLEIQRTEQGDSAMYLCASNLRRGPNSGNTIYFGEGSWLTVV.

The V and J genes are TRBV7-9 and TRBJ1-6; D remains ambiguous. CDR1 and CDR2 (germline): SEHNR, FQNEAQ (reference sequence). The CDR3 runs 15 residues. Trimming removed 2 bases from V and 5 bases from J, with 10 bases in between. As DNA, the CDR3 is TGTGCCAGCAGCTTACGCGCAGGTGATAATTCACCCCTCCACTTT. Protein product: CASSLRAGDNSPLHF.

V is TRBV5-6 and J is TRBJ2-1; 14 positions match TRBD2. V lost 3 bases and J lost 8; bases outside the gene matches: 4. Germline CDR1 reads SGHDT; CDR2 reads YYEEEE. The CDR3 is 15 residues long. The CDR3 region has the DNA TGTGCCAGCAGCTGGGGACTAGCGGGAGCTCATGAGCAGTTCTTC. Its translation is CASSWGLAGAHEQFF.

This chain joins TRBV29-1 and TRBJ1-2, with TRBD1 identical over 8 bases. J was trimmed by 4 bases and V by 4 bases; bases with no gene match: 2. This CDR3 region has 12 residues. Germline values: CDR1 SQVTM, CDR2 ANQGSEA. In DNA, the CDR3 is TGCAGCGTTGGAGGACAGGGCTATGGCTACACCTTC. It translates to CSVGGQGYGYTF.

The CDR3 is CASSSGQLAGGPGETQYF. The DNA of the CDR3 is TGTGCCAGCAGCTCCGGACAGCTAGCGGGAGGCCCCGGAGAGACCCAGTACTTC. The chain is built from TRBV5-8 and TRBJ2-5; 11 bases map to TRBD2. From germline, CDR1 is SGHTS and CDR2 YDEGEE. V gave up 3 bases and J gave up 4 bases; unmatched junction bases: 14. The CDR3 sequence is 18 residues long.

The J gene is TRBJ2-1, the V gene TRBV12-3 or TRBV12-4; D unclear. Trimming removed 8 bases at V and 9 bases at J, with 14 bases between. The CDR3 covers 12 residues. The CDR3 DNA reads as TGTGCCAGCGGTATGCGAGGTCCTGAGCAGTTCTTC. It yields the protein CASGMRGPEQFF.

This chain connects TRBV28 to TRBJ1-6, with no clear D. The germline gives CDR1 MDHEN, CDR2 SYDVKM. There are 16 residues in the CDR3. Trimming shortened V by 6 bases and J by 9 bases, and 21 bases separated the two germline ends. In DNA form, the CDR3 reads TGTGCCAGCAGCCTGACAAGCGGCGCCCCGGTTTCACCCCTCCACTTT. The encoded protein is CASSLTSGAPVSPLHF.

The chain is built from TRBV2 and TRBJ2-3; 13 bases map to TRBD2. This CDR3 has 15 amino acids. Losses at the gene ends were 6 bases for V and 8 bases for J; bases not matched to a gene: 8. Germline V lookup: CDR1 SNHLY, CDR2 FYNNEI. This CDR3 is CASRGTSGITITQYF. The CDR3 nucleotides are TGTGCCAGCAGAGGGACTAGCGGGATCACCATTACGCAGTATTTT.

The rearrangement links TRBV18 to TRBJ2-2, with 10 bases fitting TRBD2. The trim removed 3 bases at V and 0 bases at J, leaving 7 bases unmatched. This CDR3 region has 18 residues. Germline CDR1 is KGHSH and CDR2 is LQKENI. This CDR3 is CASSPGLAKNPNTGELFF. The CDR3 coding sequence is TGTGCCAGCTCACCGGGACTAGCGAAAAACCCGAACACCGGGGAGCTGTTTTTT.

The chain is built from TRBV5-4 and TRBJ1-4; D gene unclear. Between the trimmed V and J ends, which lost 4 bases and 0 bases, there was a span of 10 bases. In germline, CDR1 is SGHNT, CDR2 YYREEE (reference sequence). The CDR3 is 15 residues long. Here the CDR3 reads CASSPRGPTNEKLFF. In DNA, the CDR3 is TGTGCCAGCAGCCCCCGAGGCCCAACTAATGAAAAACTGTTTTTT.

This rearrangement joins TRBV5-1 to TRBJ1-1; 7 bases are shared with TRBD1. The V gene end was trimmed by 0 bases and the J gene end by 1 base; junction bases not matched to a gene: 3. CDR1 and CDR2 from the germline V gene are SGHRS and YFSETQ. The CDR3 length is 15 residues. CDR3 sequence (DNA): TGCGCCAGCAGCTTGGTGCCAGGGGGGAACACTGAAGCTTTCTTT. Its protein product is CASSLVPGGNTEAFF.

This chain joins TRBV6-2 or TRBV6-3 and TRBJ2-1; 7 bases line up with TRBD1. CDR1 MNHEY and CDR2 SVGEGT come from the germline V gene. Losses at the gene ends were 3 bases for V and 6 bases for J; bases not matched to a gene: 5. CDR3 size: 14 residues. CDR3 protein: CASSYGAGGNEQFF. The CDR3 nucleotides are TGTGCCAGCAGTTATGGGGCAGGGGGCAATGAGCAGTTCTTC.

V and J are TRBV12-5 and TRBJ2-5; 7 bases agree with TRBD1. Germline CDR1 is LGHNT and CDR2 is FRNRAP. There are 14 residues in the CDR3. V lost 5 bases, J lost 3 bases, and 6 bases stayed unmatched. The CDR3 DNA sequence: TGTGCTAGTGGTCCGTCAACAGGGGAAGAGACCCAGTACTTC. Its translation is CASGPSTGEETQYF.

The CDR3 coding sequence is TGTGCCAGCAGTGAATCGGTGAGTTCCTACGAGCAGTACTTC. This encodes CASSESVSSYEQYF. The rearrangement uses TRBV28 and TRBJ2-7; no clear D. V was shortened by 5 bases and J by 1 base, with 12 bases between the two germline ends. The length of the CDR3 is 14 residues. Germline V CDR1 and CDR2: MDHEN, SYDVKM.

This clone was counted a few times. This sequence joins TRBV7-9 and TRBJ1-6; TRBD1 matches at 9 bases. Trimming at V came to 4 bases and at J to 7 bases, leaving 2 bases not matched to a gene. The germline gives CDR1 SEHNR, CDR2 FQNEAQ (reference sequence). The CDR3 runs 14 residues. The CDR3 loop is CASSWGQGNSPLHF. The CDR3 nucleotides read TGTGCCAGCAGCTGGGGACAGGGAAATTCACCCCTCCACTTT. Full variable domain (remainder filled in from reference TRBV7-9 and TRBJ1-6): DTGVSQNPRHKITKRGQNVTFRCDPISEHNRLYWYRQTLGQGPEFLTYFQNEAQLEKSRLLSDRFSAERPKGSFSTLEIQRTEQGDSAMYLCASSWGQGNSPLHFGNGTRLTVT.